These 25 T cell receptor beta chains came from one sample sequenced in a study of Tregs in tolerant kidney transplant recipients (dated by TCRdb to the late 2010s). Libraries were made using the immunoSEQ multiplex PCR assay. Here the immuneACCESS table is served through TCRdb, limited to in-frame sequences with V and J called. Missing clones are a known gap in these copies; in checked studies unresolved V genes cover under half, and the rest lacks a known reason. This sample is represented by more than 60,000 clones; 70% to 90% of them were singletons. The ten largest account for around 2.3% of the sample. The sample's time point label, decoded: blood sample drawn before combined kidney and bone marrow transplant. The sequencing here drew on Tregs from blood, taken before the transplant. The receptors were sampled from a human donor who received a combined kidney and bone marrow transplant.

V is TRBV7-2 and J is TRBJ2-7; TRBD2 matches 7 bases. Germline V gene data show CDR1 as SGHTA and CDR2 as FQGNSA. The ends lost 4 bases at V and 2 bases at J; junction bases unmatched: 2. The CDR3 sequence is 13 residues long. CDR3 nucleotide sequence: TGTGCCAGCAGCTGGGGGGGGACCTACGAGCAGTACTTC. Translating gives CASSWGGTYEQYF.

This clone turned up a few times. The J gene is TRBJ2-3, the V gene TRBV4-3, with a possible D match to TRBD2 (5 bases). V dropped 2 bases and J dropped 0 bases, with 12 bases sitting between them. CDR3 length: 16 residues. The germline CDR1 and CDR2 sequences are LGHNA and YSLEER. The CDR3 coding sequence is TGCGCCAGCAGCCAAAATAGCGCCTTCAGCACAGATACGCAGTATTTT. It codes for CASSQNSAFSTDTQYF.

The chain has TRBV19 and TRBJ2-6; maybe TRBD1 (6 bases). From germline, CDR1 is LNHDA and CDR2 SQIVND (reference sequence). The length of the CDR3 is 16 residues. Trimming cost V 5 bases and J 2 bases, with 13 bases left between them. CDR3 sequence (DNA): TGTGCCAGTAGTTGGGCAGGGGCGGCTGGGGCCAACGTCCTGACTTTC. This translates into CASSWAGAAGANVLTF.

This chain links TRBV6-5 with TRBJ1-5; perhaps TRBD1 as D (6 bases). V dropped 6 bases and J dropped 3 bases, with 9 bases sitting between them. Germline CDR1 and CDR2: MNHEY and SVGAGI. The CDR3 has 13 residues. The CDR3 loop is CASSKGHNQPQHF. The CDR3, as DNA: TGTGCCAGCAGCAAGGGACACAATCAGCCCCAGCATTTT.

The gene calls are TRBV6-6 and TRBJ2-1; D gene ambiguous. Germline V CDR1 and CDR2: MNHNY, SVGAGI (reference sequence). With 2 bases removed from V and 1 base from J, the gap between germline ends came to 12 bases. CDR3 length equals 16 residues. CDR3 sequence (DNA): TGTGCCAGCAGTTACGTCCTCCCCCTATCCTACAATGAGCAGTTCTTC. It is translated as CASSYVLPLSYNEQFF.

V and J are TRBV10-3 and TRBJ1-1; TRBD1 is a possible D gene (5 bases). This CDR3 has 14 residues. Trimming left V 7 bases short and J 1 base short, with 13 bases between. Germline assignment: CDR1 ENHRY and CDR2 SYGVKD. CDR3 sequence: CAINSRDSNTEAFF. For the CDR3, the DNA is TGTGCCATCAATAGCCGGGACTCGAACACTGAAGCTTTCTTT.

For the CDR3, the DNA is TGTGCCAGCAGCCAAGATGTGTGGGGAAATGAAAAACTGTTTTTT. It is translated as CASSQDVWGNEKLFF. V is TRBV14 and J is TRBJ1-4; D remains unclear. This CDR3 is built from 15 residues. Trimming stripped 0 bases from V and 5 bases from J, with 10 bases between. Germline CDR1 SGHDN, CDR2 FVKESK.

The J gene is TRBJ1-2, the V gene TRBV5-1; 10 bases line up with TRBD1. The germline gives CDR1 SGHRS, CDR2 YFSETQ. There are 15 residues in the CDR3. V lost 4 bases, J lost 4 bases, and 7 bases stayed unmatched. The CDR3 region has the DNA TGCGCCAGCAGCCCTGGGGACAGGGGTTCCTATGGCTACACCTTC. Translation: CASSPGDRGSYGYTF.

The CDR3 DNA reads TGTGCCAGCAGCAACCAGGGACTAGCGGTCGAGCAGTACTTC. This gives the protein CASSNQGLAVEQYF. The J gene is TRBJ2-7, the V gene TRBV9, with 11 bases aligning to TRBD2. The J segment lost 6 bases and the V segment lost 4 bases, leaving 6 bases of the junction unmatched. The CDR3 covers 14 residues. The germline V gene has CDR1 SGDLS and CDR2 YYNGEE.

This clone was seen only once. The rearrangement joins TRBV20-1 to TRBJ2-5, with D possibly matching TRBD2 (5 bases). The J call could be wrong; TRBJ2-7 is a better fit for the DNA end. Per the germline V gene, CDR1 is DFQATT and CDR2 is SNEGSKA (reference sequence). The CDR3 contains 10 residues. DNA of the CDR3: TGCAGTGCTAGCGGGAACGAGCAGTACTTC. Amino acid sequence: CSASGNEQYF.

The chain couples TRBV5-6 to TRBJ2-3; D is ambiguous. V lost 4 bases and J lost 4, with 16 bases in between. The CDR3 length is 15 residues. Per the germline V gene, CDR1 is SGHDT and CDR2 is YYEEEE. The CDR3 protein is CASSLTWQSPDTQYF. DNA of the CDR3: TGTGCCAGCAGCCTCACCTGGCAGTCCCCAGATACGCAGTATTTT. The full variable domain, rest sourced from reference TRBV5-6 and TRBJ2-3, is DAGVTQSPTHLIKTRGQQVTLRCSPKSGHDTVSWYQQALGQGPQFIFQYYEEEERQRGNFPDRFSGHQFPNYSSELNVNALLLGDSALYLCASSLTWQSPDTQYFGPGTRLTVL.

The V gene is TRBV28, the J gene TRBJ2-5; 11 positions match TRBD2. The germline V gene has CDR1 MDHEN and CDR2 SYDVKM. The CDR3 is made up of 15 amino acids. V dropped 4 bases and J dropped 3; count of bases not matched to a gene: 4. The CDR3 spells CASSSLAGGKETQYF. The CDR3 nucleotides read TGTGCCAGCAGTTCTCTAGCGGGGGGAAAAGAGACCCAGTACTTC.

J is TRBJ2-5 and V is TRBV19, with D tentatively TRBD1 (7 bases). Trimming stripped 4 bases from V and 4 bases from J, with 10 bases between. The CDR3 is 13 amino acids. Germline-derived CDR1 and CDR2 are LNHDA and SQIVND (reference sequence). This chain's CDR3 is CASSTGGLETQYF. The CDR3 coding sequence is TGTGCCAGTAGTACAGGGGGACTAGAGACCCAGTACTTC.

The CDR3 sequence is CASSPSGGGVGNQPQHF. CDR3 nucleotides: TGTGCCAGCAGCCCCTCGGGTGGGGGAGTGGGCAATCAGCCCCAGCATTTT. This chain connects TRBV7-9 to TRBJ1-5; D perhaps matches TRBD1 (5 bases). CDR1 and CDR2 (germline): SEHNR, FQNEAQ (reference sequence). This CDR3 is 17 amino acids long. V was clipped by 5 bases and J by 2 bases, with 19 bases between them.

This chain uses TRBV4-1 with TRBJ1-4, with D perhaps matching TRBD1 (6 bases). This CDR3 region has 15 residues. CDR1 MGHRA and CDR2 YSYEKL come from the germline V gene. V was shortened by 2 bases and J by 7 bases, with 14 bases between the two germline ends. The CDR3 is CASSQQGRGAEKLFF. The CDR3 DNA reads TGCGCCAGCAGCCAACAGGGGAGAGGCGCTGAAAAACTGTTTTTT.

V usage is TRBV7-9 and J usage is TRBJ2-6, with TRBD1 matching 7 bases. V gave up 6 bases and J gave up 12 bases; unmatched junction bases: 14. The CDR3 sequence is 15 residues long. Germline lookup yields CDR1 SEHNR and CDR2 FQNEAQ (reference sequence). CDR3 bases: TGTGCCAGCAGTACCGGGACAGCCAGCCCCGCCGTCCTGACTTTC. It translates to CASSTGTASPAVLTF. Supplemented by reference TRBV7-9 and TRBJ2-6, the full variable domain reads DTGVSQNPRHKITKRGQNVTFRCDPISEHNRLYWYRQTLGQGPEFLTYFQNEAQLEKSRLLSDRFSAERPKGSFSTLEIQRTEQGDSAMYLCASSTGTASPAVLTFGAGSRLTVL.

This clone was detected only once. The V and J genes are TRBV19 and TRBJ1-1; 9 bases are a match to TRBD1. This CDR3 contains 16 residues. V lost 4 bases to trimming and J lost 5 bases; unmatched junction nucleotides: 11. In germline, CDR1 is LNHDA, CDR2 SQIVND (reference sequence). Here the CDR3 DNA reads TGTGCCAGTAGTACCGAACGGACAGGGGCCTTAACTGAAGCTTTCTTT. It yields the protein CASSTERTGALTEAFF.

The chain uses TRBV10-2 and TRBJ1-1; D gene uncertain. The CDR3 spans 12 residues. Per the germline V gene, CDR1 is WSHSY and CDR2 is SAAADI. V dropped 6 bases and J dropped 1 base, with 6 bases sitting between them. The CDR3 loop is CASRRGNTEAFF. The DNA for the CDR3 is TGCGCCAGCAGACGAGGGAACACTGAAGCTTTCTTT.

The chain recombines TRBV6-1 with TRBJ2-7; the D is unclear. The ends were cut back, 7 bases at V and 3 bases at J, with 4 bases in the middle. This CDR3 comprises 10 residues. Germline V gene lookup returns CDR1 MNHNS and CDR2 SASEGT. CDR3 DNA: TGTGCCAGCAATTTCTACGAGCAGTACTTC. It is translated as CASNFYEQYF.

The chain has TRBV11-2 and TRBJ2-7; D possibly corresponds to TRBD1 (5 bases). Germline CDR1 SGHAT, CDR2 FQNNGV. V dropped 3 bases and J dropped 3 bases, with 12 bases sitting between them. The CDR3 totals 14 residues. CDR3 in amino acids: CASSFLDKDYEQYF. CDR3 nucleotide sequence: TGTGCCAGCAGCTTCCTGGACAAAGACTACGAGCAGTACTTC.

The CDR3 region is CASSQRPGLAGGPYEQYF. The CDR3 nucleotides read TGCGCCAGCAGCCAGCGTCCGGGACTAGCGGGAGGACCCTACGAGCAGTACTTC. The chain joins TRBV4-1 to TRBJ2-7; 15 bases agree with TRBD2. The J segment lost 2 bases and the V segment lost 3 bases, leaving 8 bases of the junction unmatched. There are 18 residues in the CDR3. The germline V gene has CDR1 MGHRA and CDR2 YSYEKL.

The rearrangement links TRBV5-4 to TRBJ1-2; no definite D call. From germline, CDR1 is SGHNT and CDR2 YYREEE (reference sequence). This CDR3 comprises 14 residues. V lost 0 bases and J 8 bases, leaving 14 bases between the germline ends. CDR3 sequence (DNA): TGTGCCAGCAGCTTGGGCCTGCCGCGGAAAGGCTACACCTTC. This encodes CASSLGLPRKGYTF.

V gene TRBV19 combines with J gene TRBJ1-1; D is ambiguous. The CDR3 spans 13 residues. Germline lookup yields CDR1 LNHDA and CDR2 SQIVND (reference sequence). Trimming pared 9 bases from V and 5 bases from J, leaving 16 bases between. Here the CDR3 DNA reads TGTGCCAGCAGAGCGAGACGGGGTACTGAAGCTTTCTTT. Protein: CASRARRGTEAFF. Variable domain in full (rest from reference TRBV19 and TRBJ1-1): DGGITQSPKYLFRKEGQNVTLSCEQNLNHDAMYWYRQDPGQGLRLIYYSQIVNDFQKGDIAEGYSVSREKKESFPLTVTSAQKNPTAFYLCASRARRGTEAFFGQGTRLTVV.

The count of this clone is one. The chain employs TRBV4-1 and TRBJ2-3; 7 bases are a match to TRBD2. The CDR3 consists of 15 residues. The trim removed 3 bases at V and 4 bases at J, leaving 7 bases unmatched. The V gene's germline CDR1 is MGHRA and CDR2 YSYEKL. CDR3 sequence reads: CASSQERGVADTQYF. CDR3 coding DNA: TGCGCCAGCAGCCAGGAGCGGGGAGTGGCAGATACGCAGTATTTT.

The chain has TRBV7-2 and TRBJ2-3; no firm D call. V shed 5 bases and J shed 0 bases, with 12 bases lying between them. Germline CDR1 and CDR2: SGHTA and FQGNSA. This CDR3 region has 15 residues. CDR3 in amino acids: CASSPGMISTDTQYF. The CDR3, as DNA: TGTGCCAGCAGCCCCGGTATGATTAGCACAGATACGCAGTATTTT.